The 15 T cell receptor beta chains below were found in one sample sequenced in a study of CD8 T cells in ankylosing spondylitis. TCRdb passed the 5' RACE reads through MiXCR, listing each CDR3 protein once. This sample has 190,000 or so distinct CDR3 sequences, with 9.5% to 15% found just once. The sample taken for sequencing was blood, either unsorted or a sorted T cell fraction (not recorded which). These receptor sequences come from a male donor with ankylosing spondylitis or in good health (not recorded which).

This clonotype was seen only a few times. V usage is TRBV12-3 or TRBV12-4 and J usage is TRBJ1-1, with a possible D match to TRBD1 (5 bases). V dropped 5 bases and J dropped 2 bases, with 15 bases sitting between them. The CDR3 has 15 amino acids. CDR3 sequence (DNA): TGTGCCAGCAGTATGGGACCGACTTTAAACACTGAAGCTTTCTTT. The encoded protein is CASSMGPTLNTEAFF.

This clonotype was picked up many times. The chain combines TRBV11-2 with TRBJ2-1; D unclear. The germline V gene encodes CDR1 SGHAT and CDR2 FQNNGV. The CDR3 totals 13 residues. V lost 1 base to trimming and J lost 7 bases, with 8 bases between them. The CDR3 is CASSLGPRNEQFF. CDR3 nucleotides: TGTGCCAGCAGCTTAGGCCCTCGAAATGAGCAGTTCTTC.

Here the CDR3 DNA reads TGTGCCATCCGGACAGGGGGCGAAGAGACCCAGTACTTC. The encoded protein is CAIRTGGEETQYF. This chain uses TRBV10-3 with TRBJ2-5; 11 bases align to TRBD1. CDR3 length: 13 residues. V shed 8 bases, J shed 3 bases, and the junction held 2 bases outside the gene matches. Germline CDR1 ENHRY, CDR2 SYGVKD.

The chain carries TRBV10-3 and TRBJ2-5; tentatively, D is TRBD1 or TRBD2 (5 bases each). Germline CDR1 reads ENHRY; CDR2 reads SYGVKD. The CDR3 loop spans 13 amino acids. Trimming left V 10 bases short and J 2 bases short, with 14 bases between. The CDR3 nucleotides read TGTGCCACCCAGAGAGGGGTTCAAGAGACCCAGTACTTC. Encoded protein: CATQRGVQETQYF.

The table lists this clonotype with a few counts. J is TRBJ1-5 and V is TRBV12-3 or TRBV12-4; 8 bases align to TRBD1. The CDR3 extends over 14 amino acids. V lost 4 bases, J lost 3 bases, and 2 bases stayed unmatched. CDR3 amino acids: CASSWTGLNQPQHF. The CDR3 region has the DNA TGTGCCAGCAGTTGGACAGGGCTCAATCAGCCCCAGCATTTT.

Many counts were recorded for this clonotype. V and J are TRBV6-6 and TRBJ2-1; TRBD1 agrees at 8 bases. With V trimmed by 4 bases and J by 7 bases, 3 bases remained unmatched. The CDR3 is made up of 13 amino acids. Germline V gene sequence: CDR1 MNHNY, CDR2 SVGAGI (reference sequence). CDR3 sequence (DNA): TGTGCCAGCAGTTCCCGACAGGGGAATGAGCAGTTCTTC. This encodes CASSSRQGNEQFF.

The chain links TRBV29-1 to TRBJ2-6; TRBD1 matches at 7 bases. Germline V gene sequence: CDR1 SQVTM, CDR2 ANQGSEA. V was pared by 1 base and J by 0 bases, with 6 bases of the junction left unmatched. The CDR3 extends over 17 amino acids. CDR3 sequence: CSVEVRQGLSGANVLTF. The CDR3 DNA sequence: TGCAGCGTTGAAGTCCGACAGGGCCTCTCTGGGGCCAACGTCCTGACTTTC.

In its sample, this clonotype was seen once. The chain carries TRBV20-1 and TRBJ2-1; D remains ambiguous. The CDR3 totals 11 residues. Trimming stripped 3 bases from V and 8 bases from J, with 8 bases between. CDR1 DFQATT and CDR2 SNEGSKA come from the germline V gene (reference sequence). CDR3 residues: CSASLVDEQFF. CDR3 nucleotides: TGCAGTGCTAGTCTGGTGGATGAGCAGTTCTTC.

This clonotype was seen just once. The rearrangement links TRBV19 to TRBJ2-1, with no clear D. CDR1 is LNHDA and CDR2 is SQIVND in the germline V gene (reference sequence). The germline V and J ends were trimmed by 4 bases and 7 bases, with 11 bases remaining between them. This CDR3 has 13 residues. CDR3 bases: TGTGCCAGTAGTACCGAGAAACGGAATGAGCAGTTCTTC. Protein sequence: CASSTEKRNEQFF.

This chain links TRBV12-3 or TRBV12-4 with TRBJ2-7; D gene unclear. Between the trimmed V and J ends, which lost 6 bases and 2 bases, there was a span of 11 bases. The CDR3 spans 13 residues. CDR3 nucleotides: TGTGCCAGCAGCTTCAGCGTGACCTACGAGCAGTACTTC. Its translation is CASSFSVTYEQYF.

The J gene is TRBJ2-3, the V gene TRBV30; no firm D call. The CDR3 runs 12 residues. Per the germline V gene, CDR1 is GTSNPN and CDR2 is SVGIG (reference sequence). The V end was cut by 3 bases, the J end by 1 base, with 5 bases between. CDR3 sequence reads: CAWSRGTDTQYF. Written as DNA, the CDR3 is TGTGCCTGGAGCCGAGGCACAGATACGCAGTATTTT.

V usage is TRBV20-1 and J usage is TRBJ1-1; no firm D call. This CDR3 is 10 amino acids long. Germline CDR1 is DFQATT and CDR2 is SNEGSKA (reference sequence). Trimming removed 3 bases at V and 8 bases at J, with 7 bases between. CDR3 sequence reads: CSARQEEAFF. The CDR3 DNA reads as TGCAGTGCTAGGCAGGAGGAAGCTTTCTTT.

The chain has TRBV7-6 and TRBJ2-2; D is unclear. Germline V CDR1 and CDR2: SGHVS, FNYEAQ. The length of the CDR3 is 16 residues. V lost 1 base, J lost 2 bases, and 11 bases lay in between. The CDR3 is CASSLEVSINTGELFF. CDR3 sequence (DNA): TGTGCCAGCAGCTTAGAGGTCAGCATTAACACCGGGGAGCTGTTTTTT. The full variable domain, completed using reference TRBV7-6 and TRBJ2-2, is GAGVSQSPRYKVTKRGQDVALRCDPISGHVSLYWYRQALGQGPEFLTYFNYEAQQDKSGLPNDRFSAERPEGSISTLTIQRTEQRDSAMYRCASSLEVSINTGELFFGEGSRLTVL.

This clonotype was observed a few times. The genes are TRBV6-1 and TRBJ1-3; D gene uncertain. CDR1 and CDR2 (germline): MNHNS, SASEGT. Trimming stripped 10 bases from V and 0 bases from J, with 10 bases between. This CDR3 region has 13 residues. DNA for the CDR3: TGTGCCATAGAGCGGGACTCTGGAAACACCATATATTTT. This gives the protein CAIERDSGNTIYF.

This clonotype was detected only a few times. The chain links TRBV12-3 or TRBV12-4 to TRBJ2-3, with TRBD2 matching 9 bases. CDR3 length equals 16 residues. With V trimmed by 1 base and J by 7 bases, 9 bases remained unmatched. The CDR3 sequence: CASSLVAGGPANTQYF. Written as DNA, the CDR3 is TGTGCCAGCAGTTTAGTGGCGGGGGGGCCCGCGAATACGCAGTATTTT.